Each of the 30 T cell receptor beta chains below was sequenced from the same sample in a study of metastatic and nonmetastatic thyroid tumors. Each patient came to thyroid surgery without any prior treatment (of any kind). TCRdb used MiXCR to call clones anew from the PCR reads. The repertoire includes about 45,000 clones, 4% to 5% of them detected once, and around a tenth sits in the top ten. Material: blood. These receptor sequences come from a female donor with papillary thyroid cancer or a benign thyroid nodule (not recorded which). Some clones in this sample may be carry-over from other donors' samples.

This clone was observed at least ten times. The chain uses TRBV11-3 and TRBJ1-1; D gene ambiguous. V lost 2 bases and J 1 base, leaving 2 bases between the germline ends. The CDR3 is made up of 12 amino acids. Looked up from germline, CDR1 is SGHNT and CDR2 is YENEEA. CDR3 in DNA: TGTGCCAGCAGCTTAAGGAACACTGAAGCTTTCTTT. Its protein product is CASSLRNTEAFF.

About this clone: The final CDR3 position lacks the conserved phenylalanine or tryptophan, pointing to a likely read error. The chain carries TRBV7-3 and TRBJ2-2; TRBD2 matches at 15 bases. The CDR3 covers 18 residues. Germline loops: CDR1 SGHTA, CDR2 FQGTGA. The CDR3 DNA is TGTGCCAGCAGCCCTGGACTAGCGGGAGGGCTAGGCACCGGGCAGCTGTTTGTT. It specifies CASSPGLAGGLGTGQLFV.

Remarks on this clone: This could be a read error, since a much larger clone is one nucleotide away. The chain uses TRBV20-1 and TRBJ2-5; 12 nucleotides line up with TRBD1. The CDR3 extends over 15 amino acids. Germline assignment: CDR1 DFQATT and CDR2 SNEGSKA (reference sequence). The trim removed 2 bases at V and 6 bases at J, leaving 7 bases unmatched. CDR3 in amino acids: CSARSGTGGKKTQYF. The CDR3 DNA reads as TGCAGTGCTAGATCCGGGACAGGGGGCAAGAAGACCCAGTACTTC.

Ten or more counts support this clone. A read error may be the cause here, since a much bigger clone is one base away. The V gene is TRBV2, the J gene TRBJ2-1, with a possible D match to TRBD1 (6 bases). This CDR3 is 12 amino acids long. Germline V gene lookup returns CDR1 SNHLY and CDR2 FYNNEI. CDR3 protein: CASRGQFNEQSF. Written as DNA, the CDR3 is TGTGCCAGCAGAGGACAGTTCAATGAGCAGTCCTTC.

This clone came up many times. The rearrangement joins TRBV30 to TRBJ1-1; D unresolved. Germline CDR1 is GTSNPN and CDR2 is SVGIG (reference sequence). This CDR3 comprises 12 residues. The CDR3 spells CAGGRTATEAFF. CDR3 DNA: TGTGCAGGTGGTCGAACTGCCACTGAAGCTTTCTTT.

A few counts support this clone. V gene TRBV20-1 combines with J gene TRBJ2-3; D remains unclear. The CDR3 is 15 residues long. The V end was cut by 5 bases, the J end by 3 bases, with 18 bases between. Germline V gene sequence: CDR1 DFQATT, CDR2 SNEGSKA (reference sequence). CDR3 protein: CSAAVSVSETDTQYF. The CDR3 nucleotides read TGCAGTGCTGCTGTTTCCGTGTCTGAGACAGATACGCAGTATTTT.

The chain combines TRBV6-1 with TRBJ2-3; D may be TRBD1 (6 bases). The germline V gene has CDR1 MNHNS and CDR2 SASEGT. Trimming shortened V by 8 bases and J by 6 bases, and 21 bases separated the two germline ends. This CDR3 region has 15 residues. The CDR3 DNA sequence: TGTGCCAGCGAGGAATCGGGACAATTGGGGGATACGCAGTATTTT. This codes for CASEESGQLGDTQYF.

This chain uses TRBV7-3 with TRBJ2-2; 7 bases align to TRBD1. The CDR3 is 16 residues long. The V and J ends lost 1 base and 8 bases, in that order; junction bases with no gene match: 10. Looked up from germline, CDR1 is SGHTA and CDR2 is FQGTGA. CDR3 amino acids: CASSLNEGAMRGELFF. CDR3 coding DNA: TGTGCCAGCAGCTTAAACGAGGGGGCCATGAGAGGGGAGCTGTTTTTT.

This clone was counted ten times or more. The chain couples TRBV25-1 to TRBJ1-2, with 9 bases aligning to TRBD1. J lost 6 bases, V lost 5 bases, and 4 bases had no gene match. This CDR3 is built from 13 residues. Germline V CDR1 and CDR2: MGHDK, SYGVNS. In nucleotides, the CDR3 is TGTGCCAGCAGTCCACAGGGGGCGGATGGCTACACCTTC. This translates into CASSPQGADGYTF.

By share, this clone ranks as medium-sized (0.01 to 0.1%). The chain carries TRBV5-5 and TRBJ2-7; tentatively, D is TRBD1 (5 bases). This CDR3 region has 16 residues. Germline values: CDR1 SGHKS, CDR2 YYEKEE (reference sequence). Trimming left V 0 bases short and J 2 bases short, with 15 bases between. The CDR3 region has the DNA TGTGCCAGCAGCTTGGAGGTTGGCAGGGAAGCCTACGAGCAGTACTTC. It yields the protein CASSLEVGREAYEQYF.

This clone was counted ten times or more. The chain employs TRBV6-1 and TRBJ1-6, with 7 bases identical to TRBD1. The J segment lost 10 bases and the V segment lost 8 bases, leaving 8 bases of the junction unmatched. The germline V gene has CDR1 MNHNS and CDR2 SASEGT. CDR3 length: 13 amino acids. The CDR3 spells CASAFTGESPLHF. The CDR3 nucleotides are TGTGCCAGCGCCTTTACAGGGGAATCACCCCTCCACTTT.

The chain employs TRBV5-1 and TRBJ1-1; no reliable D call. V lost 6 bases and J 3 bases, leaving 15 bases between the germline ends. The CDR3 runs 14 residues. CDR1 SGHRS and CDR2 YFSETQ come from the germline V gene. The CDR3 coding sequence is TGCGCCAGCACCCTGAACCTTGGGGACACTGAAGCTTTCTTT. This gives the protein CASTLNLGDTEAFF.

This chain joins TRBV6-1 and TRBJ2-3; TRBD2 agrees at 11 bases. CDR1 is MNHNS, CDR2 SASEGT, per germline. With V trimmed by 7 bases and J by 3 bases, 12 bases remained unmatched. This CDR3 region has 17 residues. The CDR3 nucleotides read TGTGCCAGCATTTCCCTAGCGGGAGGTGAGAGGACAGATACGCAGTATTTT. Translation: CASISLAGGERTDTQYF.

This clone came up many times. The chain is built from TRBV12-3 or TRBV12-4 and TRBJ1-1, with D unclear. The CDR3 is 12 amino acids. The V gene lost 6 bases and the J gene lost 2 bases, with 7 bases spanning the gap. CDR3 sequence (DNA): TGTGCCAGCAGCCCTATTAACACTGAAGCTTTCTTT. It is translated as CASSPINTEAFF.

This clone qualifies as medium-sized. The rearrangement uses TRBV6-5 and TRBJ1-6; no clear D. This CDR3 has 14 amino acids. V was cut by 0 bases and J by 9 bases, with 9 bases left in between. In germline, CDR1 is MNHEY, CDR2 SVGAGI. The CDR3 spells CASSYSRLGSPLHF. DNA of the CDR3: TGTGCCAGCAGTTACTCGAGATTAGGTTCACCCCTCCACTTT.

The gene calls are TRBV6-1 and TRBJ2-7; the match to TRBD1 covers 7 bases. Trimming removed 6 bases from V and 2 bases from J; junction bases left unmatched: 13. The germline gives CDR1 MNHNS, CDR2 SASEGT. This CDR3 spans 16 amino acids. The DNA for the CDR3 is TGTGCCAGCAGCCTCGACAGGGCTGGTTTCGCCTACGAGCAGTACTTC. Translated: CASSLDRAGFAYEQYF.

The chain uses TRBV5-1 and TRBJ2-7, with TRBD1 identical over 8 bases. CDR1 is SGHRS and CDR2 is YFSETQ in the germline V gene. Germline trimming cut 2 bases from V and 1 base from J; bases unmatched to any gene: 11. This CDR3 has 17 residues. Written as DNA, the CDR3 is TGCGCCAGCAGCTTCGCGACCGGGACAGGAGGATCCTACGAGCAGTACTTC. As protein: CASSFATGTGGSYEQYF.

The chain links TRBV18 to TRBJ2-7, with unresolved D. The CDR3 runs 15 residues. Trimming removed 3 bases from V and 0 bases from J, with 12 bases in between. Germline V gives CDR1 KGHSH, CDR2 LQKENI. CDR3 residues: CASSPDRKHSYEQYF. In nucleotides, the CDR3 is TGTGCCAGCTCACCGGACCGAAAGCACTCCTACGAGCAGTACTTC.

This clone came up many times. The gene calls are TRBV6-1 and TRBJ2-6, with TRBD2 matching 10 bases. With V trimmed by 7 bases and J by 1 base, 7 bases remained unmatched. Germline V gives CDR1 MNHNS, CDR2 SASEGT. The CDR3 loop spans 17 amino acids. The CDR3 DNA is TGTGCCAGCAACATGGGACTAGCGAGTTCTGGGGCCAACGTCCTGACTTTC. It translates to CASNMGLASSGANVLTF.

This clone was observed many times. The rearrangement links TRBV3-1 to TRBJ2-2, with unresolved D. The ends were cut back, 3 bases at V and 5 bases at J, with 10 bases in the middle. Germline assignment: CDR1 LGHDT and CDR2 YNNKEL (reference sequence). This CDR3 has 14 amino acids. CDR3 coding DNA: TGTGCCAGCAGCCAGGCTTATGGTACCGGGGAGCTGTTTTTT. This codes for CASSQAYGTGELFF.

The chain joins TRBV6-1 to TRBJ1-2; the D is unclear. The CDR3 totals 15 residues. Germline V lookup: CDR1 MNHNS, CDR2 SASEGT. Trimming removed 2 bases at V and 0 bases at J, with 10 bases between. The CDR3 loop reads CASSEQSQTNYGYTF. The DNA for the CDR3 is TGTGCCAGCAGTGAACAGTCCCAAACTAACTATGGCTACACCTTC.

This clone was seen many times. The CDR3 is CAISGGGLAGNNEQFF. CDR3 sequence (DNA): TGTGCCATCAGTGGGGGGGGACTAGCGGGCAACAATGAGCAGTTCTTC. The genes are TRBV10-3 and TRBJ2-1, with 12 bases that match TRBD2. Germline V gene lookup returns CDR1 ENHRY and CDR2 SYGVKD. Unmatched junction bases numbered 6, after V lost 4 bases and J lost 5 bases. This CDR3 has 16 amino acids.

The rearrangement uses TRBV6-1 and TRBJ1-2; 11 nucleotides line up with TRBD1. Germline trimming cut 7 bases from V and 4 bases from J; bases unmatched to any gene: 8. Per germline, CDR1 MNHNS and CDR2 SASEGT. The CDR3 extends over 15 amino acids. DNA for the CDR3: TGTGCCAGCAAGGGAGGACAGGGGGCAATCTATGGCTACACCTTC. Its protein product is CASKGGQGAIYGYTF.

The sample holds a few counts of this clone. The chain couples TRBV28 to TRBJ2-5; the match to TRBD2 covers 8 bases. This CDR3 region has 15 residues. The germline V gene encodes CDR1 MDHEN and CDR2 SYDVKM. Losses at the gene ends were 6 bases for V and 4 bases for J; bases not matched to a gene: 10. The CDR3 nucleotides are TGTGCCAGCAGCTCTTCCGGGACTAGTGGAGAGACCCAGTACTTC. It yields the protein CASSSSGTSGETQYF.

The chain is built from TRBV19 and TRBJ1-2, with 8 bases identical to TRBD1. The CDR3 extends over 13 amino acids. Losses at the gene ends were 5 bases for V and 4 bases for J; bases not matched to a gene: 3. The germline V gene has CDR1 LNHDA and CDR2 SQIVND (reference sequence). As DNA, the CDR3 is TGTGCCAGTAGTGCGACAGGGGCCTATGGCTACACCTTC. Translating gives CASSATGAYGYTF. Full variable domain (missing parts from reference TRBV19 and TRBJ1-2): DGGITQSPKYLFRKEGQNVTLSCEQNLNHDAMYWYRQDPGQGLRLIYYSQIVNDFQKGDIAEGYSVSREKKESFPLTVTSAQKNPTAFYLCASSATGAYGYTFGSGTRLTVV.

This clone showed up just a few times. The V call is TRBV19, the J call TRBJ1-2; D is ambiguous. The V and J ends lost 7 bases and 3 bases respectively, with 9 bases between them. Germline CDR1 is LNHDA and CDR2 is SQIVND (reference sequence). CDR3 length: 12 residues. Here the CDR3 DNA reads TGTGCCAGTATGGACGGATACTATGGCTACACCTTC. Translating gives CASMDGYYGYTF.

J is TRBJ2-1 and V is TRBV18; no firm D call. CDR3 length: 16 amino acids. Trimming took off 3 bases at V and 1 base at J, with 13 bases between the two ends. Germline-derived CDR1 and CDR2 are KGHSH and LQKENI. CDR3 loop: CASSPTGFWSYNEQFF. CDR3 nucleotides: TGTGCCAGCTCACCCACTGGTTTTTGGTCCTACAATGAGCAGTTCTTC.

This clone was counted ten times or more. This sequence joins TRBV9 and TRBJ1-1; 8 bases fit TRBD1. Per the germline V gene, CDR1 is SGDLS and CDR2 is YYNGEE. Losses at the gene ends were 0 bases for V and 8 bases for J; bases not matched to a gene: 3. The CDR3 totals 13 residues. CDR3 residues: CASSVGDRWEAFF. CDR3 nucleotides: TGTGCCAGCAGCGTAGGGGACAGGTGGGAAGCTTTCTTT.

Many counts were recorded for this clone. The rearrangement uses TRBV20-1 and TRBJ2-5; D possibly corresponds to TRBD2 (5 bases). CDR3 size: 11 residues. The germline V and J ends were trimmed by 7 bases and 2 bases, with 8 bases remaining between them. Germline values: CDR1 DFQATT, CDR2 SNEGSKA (reference sequence). The CDR3 DNA reads as TGCAGTGGCGAGGGACAAGAGACCCAGTACTTC. Its protein product is CSGEGQETQYF.

The sample holds a few counts of this clone. The CDR3 reads CASSWRGDSPYEQYF. The CDR3 bases are TGTGCCAGCAGTTGGCGGGGGGATTCCCCCTACGAGCAGTACTTC. This chain uses TRBV6-9 with TRBJ2-7, with 8 positions matching TRBD2. The CDR3 is 15 residues long. Germline V gene data show CDR1 as MNHGY and CDR2 as SVAAGI. V lost 4 bases and J lost 2; bases outside the gene matches: 7.